This T cell receptor beta chain was documented in a study of blood T cell repertoires in COVID-19. Study summary: Sources were T cells, B-cell-depleted T cells, or PBMCs; the material itself was cDNA or gDNA.

Libraries were prepared by immunoSEQ multiplex PCR; TCRdb keeps only in-frame clonotypes and omits some of them. Seen here are roughly 100,000 clones, around nine tenths observed once, and the top ten hold just under 4%. This CDR3 has 17 residues. CDR1 and CDR2 from the germline V gene are LGHDT and YNNKEL (reference sequence). Between the trimmed V and J ends, which lost 1 base and 4 bases, there was a span of 17 bases. This TCR was recovered from a woman aged 50 to 60 in a cohort sampled during active COVID-19. The chain uses TRBV3-1 (or the pseudogene TRBV3-2) and TRBJ2-1; D unresolved. The sequencing input was peripheral blood. CDR3 sequence: CASSQALRLLWYNEQFF. In nucleotides, the CDR3 is TGTGCCAGCAGCCAAGCTCTGCGGCTGCTATGGTACAATGAGCAGTTCTTC.